This entry lists 5 T cell receptor beta chains sequenced from one sample in a study of metastatic and nonmetastatic thyroid tumors. TCRdb reanalyzed the PCR reads via MiXCR. The sample has some 25,000 clones, approximately 19% seen once. Patients had received no treatment of any kind before thyroid surgery. The sample comprised blood. The source of these receptors is a male donor with papillary thyroid cancer or a benign thyroid nodule (not recorded which). Some clones in this sample may be carry-over from other donors' samples.

This clone was counted a few times. The chain recombines TRBV12-3 or TRBV12-4 with TRBJ1-1, with no clear D. V dropped 3 bases and J dropped 7 bases, with 21 bases sitting between them. The CDR3 has 16 amino acids. In DNA, the CDR3 is TGTGCCAGCAGTTTTTGCCCACGGCAGGTCAAGGTTGAAGCTTTCTTT. As protein: CASSFCPRQVKVEAFF.

This clone was found many times. A junction end diverges from the germline sequence, so it may reflect a read error. This chain joins TRBV27 and TRBJ1-2, with 7 bases identical to TRBD1. Per the germline V gene, CDR1 is MNHEY and CDR2 is SMNVEV (reference sequence). The CDR3 consists of 12 residues. The CDR3 here is CASSEQGNGCTF. CDR3 nucleotide sequence: TGTGCCAGCAGTGAACAGGGGAATGGCTGCACCTTC.

The chain has TRBV6-1 and TRBJ2-2, with 9 bases identical to TRBD1. The junction had 7 bases not matched to a gene; V was cut back by 7 bases and J by 1 base. The CDR3 consists of 16 residues. Germline lookup yields CDR1 MNHNS and CDR2 SASEGT. CDR3 sequence reads: CASNPRTGVNTGELFF. For the CDR3, the DNA is TGTGCCAGCAACCCTCGGACAGGGGTGAACACCGGGGAGCTGTTTTTT.

The chain uses TRBV20-1 and TRBJ2-7; unclear D gene. Germline-derived CDR1 and CDR2 are DFQATT and SNEGSKA (reference sequence). The V and J ends lost 7 bases and 2 bases respectively, with 6 bases between them. This CDR3 contains 10 residues. The CDR3 DNA is TGCAGTGTGTATGCCTACGAGCAGTACTTC. Translation: CSVYAYEQYF.

This clone is medium-sized within its sample. The chain carries TRBV2 and TRBJ2-7; D is undetermined. The CDR3 consists of 12 residues. Germline loops: CDR1 SNHLY, CDR2 FYNNEI. Deletions cut 4 bases from V and 0 bases from J, with 4 bases between. Written as DNA, the CDR3 is TGTGCCAGCAGTGCGAGCTCCTACGAGCAGTACTTC. Encoded protein: CASSASSYEQYF.